This T cell receptor (beta chain) emerged from a study of blood T cell repertoires in COVID-19. Study-level information: Italy, Spain and the United States were the sources of the convalescent and acute COVID-19 samples. PBMCs, B-cell-depleted T cells, or T cells provided the cDNA or gDNA that made up the material.

Original methodology: Reference gene primer amplification gave estimated nucleated cell counts. Sequencing was performed with immunoSEQ multiplex PCR; in TCRdb, only in-frame clones are kept and a portion is missing. The DNA was the basis for D and trimming; V, J and clone size are from that table. In the table there are 90,000 to 110,000 clones, about 90% of which are singletons. The CDR3 totals 14 residues. Germline V gives CDR1 MGHRA, CDR2 YSYEKL. Trimming cost V 1 base and J 8 bases; bases outside gene matches: 6. The chain recombines TRBV4-1 with TRBJ1-2, with 8 bases identical to TRBD1. What was sequenced was peripheral blood. The source of this sequence is a human donor in a cohort sampled during active COVID-19. CDR3 DNA: TGCGCCAGCAGCCAAGGGAGGACAGGGCAGGGCTACACCTTC. This codes for CASSQGRTGQGYTF.